This T cell receptor beta chain derives from a study of cytomegalovirus exposure and HLA in healthy donors. Points from the study as a whole: Across donors, sequencing depth was assumed by presence/absence analyses to be roughly uniform. HLA alleles were associated with 16,000 or so TCR beta sequences in a later analysis at 0.05 false discovery rate.

Germline V gene data show CDR1 as SGHRS and CDR2 as YFSETQ. V shed 4 bases and J shed 8 bases, with 13 bases lying between them. The CDR3 sequence is 14 residues long. As regards this clone: Its antigen is not identified.

Primers: 60 Vbeta forward and 13 Jbeta reverse. Only in-frame clones appear in the TCRdb table, and some are missing; sequencing was by immunoSEQ multiplex PCR. Of roughly 150,000 clones in the sample, 73% were seen once. The chain recombines TRBV5-1 with TRBJ1-6; D gene ambiguous. The TCR comes from a woman between 18 and 29 years old in good health and CMV-seropositive. The sequencing input was PBMCs. The CDR3 sequence is CASSPGKWDSPLHF. The CDR3 region has the DNA TGCGCCAGCAGCCCCGGGAAGTGGGATTCACCCCTCCACTTT.